A single sample gave rise to the 21 T cell receptor beta chains below, sequenced in a study of Graves' ophthalmopathy and Graves' hyperthyroidism. Amplification of the TCR beta CDR3 regions used RNA transcripts (as template). The library came from an HTBI-primed first-round RT-PCR and a second-round multiplex PCR. A single record per CDR3 protein comes from TCRdb applying MiXCR to the multiplex PCR reads. Among under 250,000 distinct CDR3 sequences listed, just under 30% were seen once. The sequenced sample consisted of peripheral blood. The source of these receptors is a man between 45 and 60 years old with Graves' ophthalmopathy.

This clonotype was detected ten times or more. This sequence joins TRBV4-2 and TRBJ1-6; unclear D gene. V lost 0 bases to trimming and J lost 5 bases, with 11 bases between them. Germline CDR1 reads LGHNA; CDR2 reads YNFKEQ. This CDR3 has 16 residues. CDR3 amino acids: CASSQEGGFNNSPLHF. The CDR3 bases are TGTGCCAGCAGCCAAGAAGGCGGGTTCAATAATTCACCCCTCCACTTT.

This clonotype has ten or more counts. The rearrangement joins TRBV20-1 to TRBJ1-1, with 7 bases aligning to TRBD1. The germline gives CDR1 DFQATT, CDR2 SNEGSKA (reference sequence). With V trimmed by 5 bases and J by 1 base, 7 bases remained unmatched. This CDR3 has 14 amino acids. The CDR3 region is CSAPRGGANTEAFF. CDR3 nucleotides: TGCAGTGCTCCCAGGGGGGGGGCGAACACTGAAGCTTTCTTT.

This clonotype was observed at least ten times. The V gene is TRBV12-3 or TRBV12-4, the J gene TRBJ1-1; 11 nucleotides match TRBD1. The J segment lost 11 bases and the V segment lost 4 bases, leaving 3 bases of the junction unmatched. The CDR3 runs 12 residues. The CDR3 DNA is TGTGCCAGCAGTTGGGACAGGGGGACGGCTTTCTTT. It codes for CASSWDRGTAFF.

This clonotype has only a few counts. V is TRBV28 and J is TRBJ2-7, with 9 bases aligning to TRBD1. The germline CDR1 and CDR2 sequences are MDHEN and SYDVKM. This CDR3 contains 15 residues. Unmatched junction bases numbered 11, after V lost 5 bases and J lost 6 bases. CDR3 region: CASSTSGQGLIEQYF. The CDR3 DNA follows: TGTGCCAGCAGTACCTCGGGACAGGGTTTGATCGAGCAGTACTTC.

This clonotype has at least ten counts. J is TRBJ1-5 and V is TRBV28; maybe TRBD1 (5 bases). Germline V gene sequence: CDR1 MDHEN, CDR2 SYDVKM. The CDR3 runs 15 residues. V was trimmed by 2 bases and J by 0 bases, leaving 8 bases between them. DNA for the CDR3: TGTGCCAGCAGTTTAGAGACAGTTAGCAATCAGCCCCAGCATTTT. Protein product: CASSLETVSNQPQHF.

The sample holds a few counts of this clonotype. The rearrangement joins TRBV6-2 or TRBV6-3 to TRBJ2-5; a possible D gene is TRBD2 (6 bases). Between the trimmed V and J ends, which lost 4 bases and 3 bases, there was a span of 15 bases. The CDR3 totals 15 residues. The germline CDR1 and CDR2 sequences are MNHEY and SVGEGT. This CDR3 reads CASSLGLLLKETQYF. The CDR3 DNA follows: TGTGCCAGCAGTTTGGGACTTCTACTAAAAGAGACCCAGTACTTC.

At least ten counts were recorded for this clonotype. The chain is built from TRBV6-6 and TRBJ1-6, with no clear D. Germline V lookup: CDR1 MNHNY, CDR2 SVGAGI (reference sequence). The CDR3 runs to 13 residues. Trimming removed 2 bases from V and 14 bases from J, with 13 bases in between. CDR3 residues: CASSYMSLSTLHF. The CDR3 DNA is TGTGCCAGCAGTTACATGTCCCTCTCGACCCTCCACTTT.

This clonotype was counted at least ten times. Here the CDR3 DNA reads TGTGCCAGCAGTCGCACTAGCGGGAGGGTCGAGCAGTACTTC. Translating gives CASSRTSGRVEQYF. This chain uses TRBV27 with TRBJ2-7, with TRBD2 identical over 13 bases. There are 14 residues in the CDR3. Germline CDR1 reads MNHEY; CDR2 reads SMNVEV (reference sequence). V lost 5 bases to trimming and J lost 6 bases; unmatched junction nucleotides: 4.

This clonotype was seen at least ten times. The V call is TRBV27, the J call TRBJ2-7; perhaps D is TRBD1 or TRBD2 (5 bases each). Looked up from germline, CDR1 is MNHEY and CDR2 is SMNVEV (reference sequence). This CDR3 has 14 residues. Trimming stripped 6 bases from V and 2 bases from J, with 14 bases between. The CDR3, as DNA: TGTGCCAGCAGCGTCGGGGACGGAGCCTACGAGCAGTACTTC. Protein: CASSVGDGAYEQYF.

This clonotype showed up many times. This chain links TRBV5-1 with TRBJ1-5, with TRBD1 as a possible D gene (6 bases). The germline V and J ends were trimmed by 4 bases and 4 bases, with 9 bases remaining between them. Looked up from germline, CDR1 is SGHRS and CDR2 is YFSETQ. The CDR3 covers 13 residues. The CDR3 spells CASSRDINQPQHF. CDR3 sequence (DNA): TGCGCCAGCAGCCGGGACATTAATCAGCCCCAGCATTTT.

The table lists this clonotype with many counts. The genes are TRBV5-4 and TRBJ2-7; D is perhaps TRBD1 or TRBD2 (6 bases each). The CDR3 consists of 14 residues. Deletions cut 7 bases from V and 2 bases from J, with 16 bases between. Germline lookup yields CDR1 SGHNT and CDR2 YYREEE (reference sequence). Written as DNA, the CDR3 is TGTGCCAGCGGTAGGGGGGAAAAGGCCTACGAGCAGTACTTC. Residues: CASGRGEKAYEQYF.

This clonotype was recorded at least ten times. The chain uses TRBV6-2 or TRBV6-3 and TRBJ2-5; 11 nucleotides align to TRBD2. Germline CDR1 MNHEY, CDR2 SVGEGT. After removal of 0 bases from V and 5 bases from J, the junction contained 5 bases not matched to a gene. This CDR3 region has 16 residues. This chain's CDR3 is CASSYSVTSGDETQYF. The CDR3 DNA reads as TGTGCCAGCAGTTACTCGGTGACTAGCGGGGACGAGACCCAGTACTTC.

There are many counts of this clonotype. The V gene is TRBV9, the J gene TRBJ2-7; D gene uncertain. Germline V CDR1 and CDR2: SGDLS, YYNGEE. V was trimmed by 4 bases and J by 5 bases, leaving 10 bases between them. There are 12 residues in the CDR3. The CDR3 DNA sequence: TGTGCCAGCAGCTTTCGAGACGACGAGCAGTACTTC. This gives the protein CASSFRDDEQYF.

This clonotype was detected ten times or more. The J gene is TRBJ1-2, the V gene TRBV4-3; a possible D gene is TRBD1 (5 bases). Germline lookup yields CDR1 LGHNA and CDR2 YSLEER. Trimming took off 0 bases at V and 7 bases at J, with 21 bases between the two ends. The CDR3 is 17 amino acids. The CDR3 protein is CASSQEVNTGGLFGYTF. CDR3 sequence (DNA): TGCGCCAGCAGCCAAGAGGTTAACACAGGAGGATTATTTGGCTACACCTTC.

The V gene is TRBV12-3 or TRBV12-4, the J gene TRBJ2-4; the D gene is possibly TRBD2 (5 bases). Deletions cut 5 bases from V and 13 bases from J, with 21 bases between. The CDR3 is 14 amino acids. CDR3 loop: CASSPGLTGRPQYF. The CDR3 DNA follows: TGTGCCAGCAGTCCTGGACTGACCGGGCGTCCGCAGTACTTC.

This clonotype was seen at least ten times. The chain links TRBV27 to TRBJ1-5, with a tentative D call TRBD1 (5 bases). Germline V lookup: CDR1 MNHEY, CDR2 SMNVEV (reference sequence). The CDR3 extends over 17 amino acids. Trimming stripped 4 bases from V and 0 bases from J, with 16 bases between. In DNA form, the CDR3 reads TGTGCCAGCAGTTCCCTAAAGGGACCCTATAGCAATCAGCCCCAGCATTTT. Translation gives CASSSLKGPYSNQPQHF.

This clonotype was found many times. The chain couples TRBV6-1 to TRBJ2-5, with D unresolved. The CDR3 has 11 amino acids. CDR1 and CDR2 (germline): MNHNS, SASEGT. The ends were cut back, 7 bases at V and 5 bases at J, with 8 bases in the middle. The CDR3 sequence: CASKMRETQYF. The CDR3, as DNA: TGTGCCAGCAAAATGCGGGAGACCCAGTACTTC.

This clonotype came up once. The CDR3 nucleotides read TGCAGTGCCATGGCAGAAGGACAGGGTTTTACTGAAGCTTTCTTT. Translating it yields CSAMAEGQGFTEAFF. The chain links TRBV20-1 to TRBJ1-1, with TRBD1 matching 8 bases. V lost 6 bases and J lost 5; bases outside the gene matches: 14. CDR1 DFQATT and CDR2 SNEGSKA come from the germline V gene (reference sequence). The CDR3 sequence is 15 residues long.

The rearrangement joins TRBV7-2 to TRBJ1-1; D unclear. The germline gives CDR1 SGHTA, CDR2 FQGNSA. The CDR3 totals 13 residues. Trimming left V 4 bases short and J 6 bases short, with 12 bases between. The CDR3, as DNA: TGTGCCAGCAGCTCCTCAAGATTGGCTGAAGCTTTCTTT. Its protein product is CASSSSRLAEAFF.

This clonotype has a count of ten or more. V usage is TRBV19 and J usage is TRBJ1-1, with 8 bases identical to TRBD1. Germline V gene data show CDR1 as LNHDA and CDR2 as SQIVND (reference sequence). This CDR3 comprises 14 residues. J lost 4 bases, V lost 6 bases, and 7 bases had no gene match. DNA for the CDR3: TGTGCCAGTAGAACAACAGGGGGTGGCACTGAAGCTTTCTTT. Translated, it gives CASRTTGGGTEAFF.

The rearrangement joins TRBV15 to TRBJ2-7; D unclear. V was clipped by 5 bases and J by 0 bases, with 11 bases between them. Germline V gives CDR1 LNHNV, CDR2 YYDKDF (reference sequence). The CDR3 spans 14 residues. CDR3 DNA: TGTGCCACCAGCCCCCGGTCCCGCTCCTACGAGCAGTACTTC. This gives the protein CATSPRSRSYEQYF.